This T cell receptor (beta chain) stems from a study of CD8+CD57+ T cells in acquired aplastic anemia. Study results and limitations: No significant difference in CD8+ Simpson's diversity was found between patients and controls. Patients had fewer than 35 CD8+ CDR3 sequences in common with controls (the shared set).

Genomic DNA provided the template from which TCR beta VDJ and CDR3 profiles were obtained. Using its own MiXCR run on the reads, TCRdb lists one record per CDR3 protein. The sample has roughly 420,000 distinct CDR3 sequences; 55% to 75% are singletons. As concerns this clonotype: Its antigen is still unknown.

This CDR3 contains 13 residues. Germline V lookup: CDR1 DFQATT, CDR2 SNEGSKA (reference sequence). J was trimmed by 3 bases and V by 4 bases; bases with no gene match: 5. This receptor was taken from a human donor in good health, serving as a control. The specimen was sorted CD4+, CD8+, or CD8+CD57+ T cells (not recorded which) from PBMCs. The V call is TRBV20-1, the J call TRBJ2-5; 7 bases match TRBD2. The CDR3 sequence is CSAKKAGKETQYF. The CDR3 DNA reads as TGCAGTGCTAAGAAAGCGGGGAAAGAGACCCAGTACTTC.